This T cell receptor (beta chain) was sequenced during a study of blood T cell repertoires in COVID-19. Overall study context: COVID-19 samples from acute and convalescent phases originated in the United States, Italy and Spain. From T cells, B-cell-depleted T cells, or PBMCs came the material, which was cDNA or gDNA.

The CDR3 loop spans 13 amino acids. J gave up 2 bases and V 7 bases, and 1 base lay outside the gene matches. Under the authors' procedure: Amplified reference gene primers provided the basis for estimating nucleated cell counts. Profiled with immunoSEQ multiplex PCR; TCRdb holds only in-frame clones, not every one. V, J and clone size are those of that table, while D and trimming were read from the DNA. The data contain around 140,000 clones, approximately 84% of them singletons. The TCR comes from a man aged 55-75 years with acute or convalescent COVID-19. Sequencing input: peripheral blood. This chain uses TRBV12-3 or TRBV12-4 with TRBJ2-1; TRBD1 matches 8 bases. Here the CDR3 reads CASNRGAYNEQFF. The CDR3 coding sequence is TGTGCCAGCAACAGGGGGGCCTACAATGAGCAGTTCTTC.